Listed below are T cell receptor beta chains from one sample, sequenced in a study of blood T cells in healthy people across ages. MiXCR, run by TCRdb on the 5' RACE reads, gives a single entry per CDR3 protein. The sample yields hundreds of thousands of distinct CDR3 sequences, around half seen once. Sequenced: blood. Every receptor here comes from a man older than 75 in good health. CDR3s include the opening cysteine and the closing phenylalanine or tryptophan. A D gene is named only where the DNA matches it firmly. The size entry is marked missing in some rows and otherwise reads once, few, many or a size class.

V,J,size,D,CDR3,DNA
TRBV12-3/TRBV12-4,TRBJ2-5,NA,NA,CASSLGTPRETQYF,TGTGCCAGCAGTTTGGGGACCCCGAGGGAGACCCAGTACTTC
TRBV7-9,TRBJ2-7,few,NA,CASSSGGYAYEQYF,TGTGCCAGCAGCTCGGGTGGCTATGCCTACGAGCAGTACTTC
TRBV7-8,TRBJ1-2,NA,NA,CASSFRDPFSYGYTF,TGTGCCAGCAGCTTCCGTGATCCTTTCAGCTATGGCTACACCTTC
TRBV12-3/TRBV12-4,TRBJ2-1,NA,TRBD1,CASSQGQGRNEQFF,TGTGCCAGCAGTCAGGGACAGGGCAGGAATGAGCAGTTCTTC
TRBV29-1,TRBJ2-1,NA,TRBD2,CSPQLAGGPDEQFF,TGCAGCCCCCAACTAGCGGGAGGGCCGGATGAGCAGTTCTTC
TRBV20-1,TRBJ1-1,NA,TRBD1,CSAQTGPDGEATEAFF,TGCAGTGCTCAGACAGGGCCCGACGGGGAGGCCACTGAAGCTTTCTTT
TRBV5-1,TRBJ1-2,NA,TRBD1,CASSLVSGTGFGGYTF,TGCGCCAGCAGCTTGGTCTCCGGGACAGGATTTGGTGGCTACACCTTC
TRBV9,TRBJ2-5,NA,NA,CASSVNFETQYF,TGTGCCAGCAGCGTAAACTTTGAGACCCAGTACTTC
TRBV6-1,TRBJ1-2,few,TRBD1,CASFHPLRRDRAVVYGYTF,TGTGCCAGCTTCCACCCCCTGCGAAGGGACAGGGCAGTGGTGTACGGCTACACCTTC
TRBV13,TRBJ2-1,few,TRBD2,CASSLLVAGGPEQFF,TGTGCCAGCAGCTTATTAGTTGCGGGAGGGCCTGAGCAGTTCTTC
TRBV9,TRBJ2-5,NA,TRBD2,CASSVGTSGRSAGETQYF,TGTGCCAGCAGCGTCGGGACTAGCGGGCGCTCGGCGGGGGAGACCCAGTACTTC
TRBV12-5,TRBJ1-2,NA,TRBD1,CASARAGTGEGYTF,TGTGCTAGTGCCAGAGCCGGGACAGGGGAAGGCTACACCTTC
TRBV19,TRBJ1-2,NA,TRBD1,CASFRSGTGGCGYTF,TGTGCCAGTTTCAGATCCGGGACAGGGGGCTGTGGCTACACCTTC
TRBV5-1,TRBJ2-3,few,TRBD2,CASSFRTSGITDTQYF,TGCGCCAGCAGCTTCAGGACTAGCGGGATCACAGATACGCAGTATTTT
TRBV6-5,TRBJ2-3,NA,TRBD2,CASSYDAGEGSDTQYF,TGTGCCAGCAGTTACGACGCGGGAGAGGGCTCAGATACGCAGTATTTT
TRBV28,TRBJ2-7,NA,TRBD1,CASSGRGLNYEQYF,TGTGCCAGCAGCGGTAGGGGGCTTAACTACGAGCAGTACTTC
TRBV6-6,TRBJ2-7,NA,TRBD1,CASREDRASYEQYF,TGTGCCAGCAGAGAAGACAGGGCCTCCTACGAGCAGTACTTC
TRBV20-1,TRBJ1-6,NA,NA,CSARDPGKNSPLHF,TGCAGTGCTAGAGATCCAGGGAAAAATTCACCCCTCCACTTT
TRBV14,TRBJ2-5,NA,TRBD1,CASSPRAGQGGETQYF,TGTGCCAGCAGCCCGAGAGCAGGACAGGGGGGAGAGACCCAGTACTTC
TRBV12-3/TRBV12-4,TRBJ1-1,NA,NA,CASLKGNTEAFF,TGTGCCAGCCTGAAGGGGAACACTGAAGCTTTCTTT
TRBV27,TRBJ1-4,NA,NA,CASSPRTPGATNEKLFF,TGTGCCAGCAGTCCCCGGACGCCCGGGGCAACTAATGAAAAACTGTTTTTT
TRBV16,TRBJ2-5,few,TRBD1,CASSLQGAREQYF,TGTGCCAGCAGCCTACAGGGGGCGAGAGAGCAGTACTTC
TRBV20-1,TRBJ2-3,many,NA,CSGGTDSDTQYF,TGCAGTGGGGGGACTGATTCGGATACGCAGTATTTT
TRBV4-2,TRBJ2-2,NA,NA,CASSQGESVGELFF,TGTGCCAGCAGCCAAGGCGAGTCTGTCGGGGAGCTGTTTTTT
TRBV7-9,TRBJ2-6,NA,NA,CASDNPGAGDLSGANVLTF,TGTGCCAGCGACAACCCGGGGGCAGGGGACCTCTCTGGGGCCAACGTCCTGACTTTC
TRBV24-1,TRBJ2-3,NA,TRBD1,CATSDSGQGAIPDTQYF,TGTGCCACCAGTGATTCCGGACAGGGGGCGATCCCAGATACGCAGTATTTT
TRBV5-1,TRBJ1-5,few,NA,CASSRDRYQPQHF,TGCGCCAGCAGCCGGGACCGCTATCAGCCCCAGCATTTT
TRBV27,TRBJ2-7,NA,NA,CASSVSGATTYEQYF,TGTGCCAGCAGTGTGTCCGGGGCTACTACCTACGAGCAGTACTTC
TRBV29-1,TRBJ1-2,few,NA,CSVESNYGYTF,TGCAGCGTTGAAAGTAACTATGGCTACACCTTC
TRBV6-6,TRBJ2-7,NA,NA,CASSSPLTGVSYEQYF,TGTGCCAGCAGTTCCCCTCTGACAGGTGTCTCCTACGAGCAGTACTTC
TRBV24-1,TRBJ2-1,NA,NA,CATSDLRTPWSSYNEQFF,TGTGCCACCAGTGATTTACGGACTCCCTGGAGCTCCTACAATGAGCAGTTCTTC
TRBV9,TRBJ2-2,NA,NA,CASSLEGLSTGELFF,TGTGCCAGCAGCCTTGAGGGGCTATCCACCGGGGAGCTGTTTTTT
TRBV12-3/TRBV12-4,TRBJ1-5,NA,TRBD1,CASSPRGRGNQPQHF,TGTGCCAGCAGCCCGAGGGGGCGCGGGAATCAGCCCCAGCATTTT
TRBV3-1,TRBJ1-1,once,TRBD1,CASSLQGFLGVNTEAFF,TGTGCCAGCAGCCTACAGGGGTTTCTTGGGGTGAACACTGAAGCTTTCTTT
TRBV2,TRBJ2-1,NA,TRBD2,CASRKRSGLAGNEQFF,TGTGCCAGCCGGAAACGTTCGGGACTAGCGGGTAATGAGCAGTTCTTC
TRBV20-1,TRBJ2-7,NA,NA,CSALRGSGGTYEQYF,TGCAGTGCCCTAAGAGGTAGCGGAGGTACCTACGAGCAGTACTTC
TRBV12-3/TRBV12-4,TRBJ1-2,once,NA,CASSSTVYYGYTF,TGTGCCAGCAGCTCGACGGTGTACTATGGCTACACCTTC
TRBV20-1,TRBJ1-4,NA,NA,CSASPAGTNEKLFF,TGCAGTGCTAGCCCGGCAGGAACTAATGAAAAACTGTTTTTT
TRBV5-6,TRBJ2-3,NA,NA,CASSFVLGHADTQYF,TGTGCCAGCAGCTTCGTCCTGGGACACGCAGATACGCAGTATTTT
TRBV29-1,TRBJ2-7,many,NA,CSVADSYEQYF,TGCAGCGTTGCCGACAGCTACGAGCAGTACTTC
TRBV5-1,TRBJ2-5,few,TRBD1,CASSFTGENQETQYF,TGCGCCAGCAGTTTCACAGGGGAGAACCAAGAGACCCAGTACTTC
TRBV15,TRBJ1-1,NA,NA,CATSVRRVLGTEAFF,TGTGCCACCAGCGTCCGTAGGGTTTTAGGAACTGAAGCTTTCTTT
TRBV5-1,TRBJ2-7,NA,NA,CASRRGGVSYEQYF,TGCGCCAGCAGAAGAGGGGGGGTTTCCTACGAGCAGTACTTC
TRBV12-3/TRBV12-4,TRBJ2-7,NA,NA,CASSPLTLREQYF,TGTGCCAGCAGTCCTCTTACCCTACGCGAGCAGTACTTC
TRBV4-2,TRBJ2-1,few,TRBD2,CASSQERGGIGEQFF,TGTGCCAGCAGCCAAGAACGGGGGGGGATTGGGGAGCAGTTCTTC
TRBV12-3/TRBV12-4,TRBJ2-7,many,NA,CASSQAGRSYEQYF,TGTGCCAGCAGTCAGGCGGGGAGGTCCTACGAGCAGTACTTC